Sequencing of this T cell receptor beta chain was carried out in a study of blood T cells in healthy people across ages. Overall study findings and caveats: Considered underestimates were the diversity estimates obtained from one million T cells. As age increased, TCR beta diversity per million T cells fell in a roughly linear fashion. Donors of long life had a larger count of naive CD4+ cells and greater diversity than aged donors.

Alongside a J-beta primer mix, a sample-barcoded 5' primer served in a second PCR lasting roughly 6 to 11 cycles. From each sample, at least 2.5 million paired-end reads containing CDR3 were obtained. TCRdb passed the 5' RACE reads through MiXCR, listing each CDR3 protein once. The sample records 650,000 to 950,000 distinct CDR3 sequences, 44% being singletons. To note about this clonotype: What it binds is not known.

CDR1 SGHVS and CDR2 FQNEAQ come from the germline V gene. V trimming: 1 base; J trimming: 0 bases; junction bases outside the gene matches: 9. This CDR3 spans 19 amino acids. Sequences were obtained from blood. The chain couples TRBV7-8 to TRBJ2-1; 10 nucleotides agree with TRBD2. The sequence derives from a man aged 60 to 75 in good health. CDR3 nucleotide sequence: TGTGCCAGCAGCTTAGTGGCTAGCGGGGGCCTAAGCTCCTACAATGAGCAGTTCTTC. Encoded protein: CASSLVASGGLSSYNEQFF.